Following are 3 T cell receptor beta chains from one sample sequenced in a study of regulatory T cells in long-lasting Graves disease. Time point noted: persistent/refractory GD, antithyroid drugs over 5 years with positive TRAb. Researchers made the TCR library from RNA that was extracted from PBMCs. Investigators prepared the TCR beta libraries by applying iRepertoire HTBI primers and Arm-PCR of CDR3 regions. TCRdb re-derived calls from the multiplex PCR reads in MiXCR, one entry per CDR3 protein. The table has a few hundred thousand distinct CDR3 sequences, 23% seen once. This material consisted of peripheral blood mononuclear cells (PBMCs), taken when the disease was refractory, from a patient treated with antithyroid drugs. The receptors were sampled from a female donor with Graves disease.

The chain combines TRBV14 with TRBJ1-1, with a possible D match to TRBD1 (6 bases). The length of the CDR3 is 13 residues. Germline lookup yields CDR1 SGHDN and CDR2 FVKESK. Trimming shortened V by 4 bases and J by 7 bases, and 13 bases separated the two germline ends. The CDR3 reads CASSRGLDSEAFF. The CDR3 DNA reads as TGTGCCAGCAGCCGCGGATTGGACAGTGAAGCTTTCTTT.

Written as DNA, the CDR3 is TGTGCCAGCAGCACCCAGACAGGCAAATACGAGCAGTACTTC. Amino acid sequence: CASSTQTGKYEQYF. V and J are TRBV5-5 and TRBJ2-7, with TRBD1 as a possible D gene (6 bases). V lost 4 bases to trimming and J lost 4 bases, with 15 bases between them. CDR3 size: 14 residues. Germline CDR1 reads SGHKS; CDR2 reads YYEKEE (reference sequence). The variable domain in full, with the rest retrieved from reference TRBV5-5 and TRBJ2-7, is DAGVTQSPTHLIKTRGQQVTLRCSPISGHKSVSWYQQVLGQGPQFIFQYYEKEERGRGNFPDRFSARQFPNYSSELNVNALLLGDSALYLCASSTQTGKYEQYFGPGTRLTVT.

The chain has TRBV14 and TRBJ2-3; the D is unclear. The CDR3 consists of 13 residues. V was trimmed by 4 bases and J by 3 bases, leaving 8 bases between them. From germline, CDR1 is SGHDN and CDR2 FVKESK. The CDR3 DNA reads TGTGCCAGCAGCCTTACCGCGACAGATACGCAGTATTTT. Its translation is CASSLTATDTQYF.